Listed here is a single T cell receptor beta chain. The CDR3 is 13 residues long. Trimming removed 7 bases from V and 5 bases from J, with 9 bases in between. Germline lookup yields CDR1 LNHDA and CDR2 SQIVND (reference sequence). TCRdb keeps only in-frame clones here, not all; method: immunoSEQ multiplex PCR. The sample contains 250,000 to 300,000 clones, about 88% of which appear only once. The data were taken from a study of blood T cell repertoires in COVID-19. In the study overall: From the United States, Italy and Spain came samples of acute and convalescent COVID-19.

The chain uses TRBV19 and TRBJ1-6; D is ambiguous. Sample: peripheral blood. The sequence came from a man younger than 35 with active or convalescent COVID-19. CDR3 nucleotides: TGTGCCAGTAAAGAGACACATAATTCACCCCTCCACTTT. Its protein is CASKETHNSPLHF.